Shown below are 21 T cell receptor beta chains from a single sample sequenced in a study of cytomegalovirus exposure and HLA in healthy donors. The data were produced by immunoSEQ multiplex PCR, yet TCRdb's version contains in-frame clones alone and is incomplete. The table records 150,000 to 200,000 clones, 86% of them present only once. Sequenced input: PBMCs. The receptors stem from a man younger than 40 in good health and CMV-seropositive.

This chain connects TRBV19 to TRBJ1-1; D is perhaps TRBD1 (5 bases). CDR3 length: 13 residues. Looked up from germline, CDR1 is LNHDA and CDR2 is SQIVND (reference sequence). V lost 4 bases, J lost 3 bases, and 9 bases lay in between. The CDR3 reads CASSTTADTEAFF. The CDR3 DNA sequence: TGTGCCAGTAGTACGACAGCGGACACTGAAGCTTTCTTT.

This chain joins TRBV7-2 and TRBJ1-1, with TRBD1 matching over 7 bases. J gave up 1 base and V 4 bases, and 3 bases lay outside the gene matches. This CDR3 comprises 14 residues. Per the germline V gene, CDR1 is SGHTA and CDR2 is FQGNSA. This chain's CDR3 is CASSSDRANTEAFF. In DNA form, the CDR3 reads TGTGCCAGCAGCTCTGACAGGGCGAACACTGAAGCTTTCTTT.

CDR3 residues: CASSLTLGTFNTGELFF. The CDR3 nucleotides read TGTGCCAGCAGCTTAACCCTCGGGACTTTCAACACCGGGGAGCTGTTTTTT. The rearrangement links TRBV7-3 to TRBJ2-2; D is possibly TRBD2 (6 bases). Germline V gene data show CDR1 as SGHTA and CDR2 as FQGTGA. Trimming stripped 0 bases from V and 2 bases from J, with 13 bases between. This CDR3 region has 17 residues.

CDR3 protein: CAKGGVPAEQYF. CDR3 coding DNA: TGTGCCAAGGGGGGGGTGCCCGCCGAGCAGTACTTC. The genes are TRBV28 and TRBJ2-7, with D tentatively TRBD2 (7 bases). Germline assignment: CDR1 MDHEN and CDR2 SYDVKM. The V gene lost 10 bases and the J gene lost 6 bases, with 16 bases spanning the gap. This CDR3 is 12 amino acids long.

This clone came up once. The chain links TRBV5-1 to TRBJ2-2, with 9 positions matching TRBD2. This CDR3 region has 17 residues. Trimming at V came to 1 base and at J to 8 bases, leaving 12 bases not matched to a gene. Germline CDR1 and CDR2: SGHRS and YFSETQ. CDR3 sequence reads: CASSLYGSGGLAGELFF. DNA for the CDR3: TGCGCCAGCAGCTTGTACGGTAGCGGGGGCTTGGCAGGGGAGCTGTTTTTT.

The rearrangement uses TRBV6-5 and TRBJ2-1; the match to TRBD1 covers 10 bases. Germline V CDR1 and CDR2: MNHEY, SVGAGI. This CDR3 region has 16 residues. V was pared by 4 bases and J by 6 bases, with 9 bases of the junction left unmatched. This chain's CDR3 is CASSFLPDRGFNEQFF. The CDR3 nucleotides are TGTGCCAGCAGTTTCCTCCCGGACAGGGGGTTCAATGAGCAGTTCTTC.

The CDR3 reads CASSLARTSGRNTGELFF. The CDR3 bases are TGTGCCAGCAGCTTAGCGCGGACTAGCGGGAGGAACACCGGGGAGCTGTTTTTT. V gene TRBV7-2 combines with J gene TRBJ2-2, with 13 positions matching TRBD2. Germline V gene lookup returns CDR1 SGHTA and CDR2 FQGNSA. This CDR3 comprises 18 residues. J gave up 1 base and V 0 bases, and 2 bases lay outside the gene matches.

This clone occurred a few times. The chain employs TRBV6-5 and TRBJ2-3; D gene uncertain. Germline V gene lookup returns CDR1 MNHEY and CDR2 SVGAGI. Trimming removed 6 bases from V and 0 bases from J, with 4 bases in between. The CDR3 sequence is 12 residues long. CDR3 nucleotides: TGTGCCAGCAGGAAGAGCACAGATACGCAGTATTTT. Encoded protein: CASRKSTDTQYF.

CDR3 in amino acids: CASLTQGEGEQYF. In nucleotides, the CDR3 is TGTGCCAGCCTCACGCAGGGTGAAGGGGAGCAGTACTTC. This chain links TRBV28 with TRBJ2-7; weak D call: TRBD1 (5 bases). Per the germline V gene, CDR1 is MDHEN and CDR2 is SYDVKM. Trimming cost V 8 bases and J 7 bases, with 18 bases left between them. CDR3 length equals 13 residues. Full variable domain (missing parts from reference TRBV28 and TRBJ2-7): DVKVTQSSRYLVKRTGEKVFLECVQDMDHENMFWYRQDPGLGLRLIYFSYDVKMKEKGDIPEGYSVSREKKERFSLILESASTNQTSMYLCASLTQGEGEQYFGPGTRLTVT.

The V gene is TRBV11-2, the J gene TRBJ1-5, with unresolved D. V was cut by 4 bases and J by 5 bases, with 12 bases left in between. From germline, CDR1 is SGHAT and CDR2 FQNNGV. This CDR3 has 14 amino acids. The CDR3 reads CASSSGRLDQPQHF. CDR3 sequence (DNA): TGTGCCAGCAGCTCCGGTCGCTTAGATCAGCCCCAGCATTTT.

Here the CDR3 reads CASSSGLAGREQYF. The CDR3, as DNA: TGCGCCAGCAGCTCGGGACTAGCGGGACGCGAGCAGTACTTC. This chain joins TRBV5-1 and TRBJ2-7, with 13 bases aligning to TRBD2. There are 14 residues in the CDR3. CDR1 SGHRS and CDR2 YFSETQ come from the germline V gene. With V trimmed by 3 bases and J by 6 bases, 3 bases remained unmatched.

This sequence joins TRBV18 and TRBJ1-2; TRBD1 aligns across 7 bases. J gave up 4 bases and V 5 bases, and 10 bases lay outside the gene matches. The CDR3 consists of 15 residues. Per germline, CDR1 KGHSH and CDR2 LQKENI. This CDR3 reads CASSMGTDQPYGYTF. CDR3 nucleotide sequence: TGTGCCAGCTCAATGGGGACAGACCAACCCTATGGCTACACCTTC.

The CDR3 DNA reads as TGTGCCAGCAGCGTAGCAGGGGGCCTGAACACTGAAGCTTTCTTT. Translated: CASSVAGGLNTEAFF. The chain joins TRBV9 to TRBJ1-1; 8 bases line up with TRBD1. This CDR3 contains 15 residues. After removal of 0 bases from V and 0 bases from J, the junction contained 1 base not matched to a gene. Germline V gene sequence: CDR1 SGDLS, CDR2 YYNGEE.

The chain uses TRBV18 and TRBJ2-7; 7 bases line up with TRBD1. The V and J ends lost 0 bases and 6 bases, in that order; junction bases with no gene match: 14. This CDR3 spans 17 amino acids. Germline V gene lookup returns CDR1 KGHSH and CDR2 LQKENI. The chain's CDR3 is CASSPPSLRGGRGEQYF. The CDR3 DNA is TGTGCCAGCTCACCACCATCCCTGAGAGGGGGCAGGGGCGAGCAGTACTTC.

This chain's CDR3 is CASSLGGQGYEQYF. CDR3 nucleotides: TGTGCCAGCAGCTTAGGGGGACAGGGCTACGAGCAGTACTTC. The V call is TRBV7-3, the J call TRBJ2-7; TRBD1 matches at 9 bases. The CDR3 length is 14 residues. Germline values: CDR1 SGHTA, CDR2 FQGTGA. V shed 2 bases and J 3 bases; nucleotides not matched to a gene: 2.

DNA of the CDR3: TGTGCCAGCAGTTTGTATAGGGGGCAGGCTTTCTTT. Residues: CASSLYRGQAFF. The chain employs TRBV28 and TRBJ1-1; 7 nucleotides align to TRBD1. Germline V gene lookup returns CDR1 MDHEN and CDR2 SYDVKM. V lost 3 bases, J lost 11 bases, and 6 bases stayed unmatched. This CDR3 comprises 12 residues.

The V call is TRBV11-2, the J call TRBJ2-7; 14 nucleotides agree with TRBD2. The CDR3 runs 15 residues. Germline V gives CDR1 SGHAT, CDR2 FQNNGV. J gave up 4 bases and V 5 bases, and 4 bases lay outside the gene matches. This CDR3 is CASSPGLAGGYEQYF. Here the CDR3 DNA reads TGTGCCAGCAGCCCAGGACTAGCGGGGGGATACGAGCAGTACTTC.

This clone was picked up one time. The chain uses TRBV7-3 and TRBJ2-3; D remains unclear. This CDR3 spans 14 amino acids. The germline gives CDR1 SGHTA, CDR2 FQGTGA. Trimming took off 2 bases at V and 4 bases at J, with 10 bases between the two ends. The CDR3 is CASSLGWGSDTQYF. Here the CDR3 DNA reads TGTGCCAGCAGCTTAGGTTGGGGATCAGATACGCAGTATTTT.

The chain is built from TRBV27 and TRBJ2-5, with D tentatively TRBD1 (6 bases). V shed 2 bases and J shed 7 bases, with 11 bases lying between them. Germline V CDR1 and CDR2: MNHEY, SMNVEV (reference sequence). The CDR3 loop spans 13 amino acids. The CDR3 DNA reads TGTGCCAGCAGTTTACAGGGGATGGGGACCCAGTACTTC. Protein product: CASSLQGMGTQYF.

V gene TRBV5-6 combines with J gene TRBJ2-2; perhaps D is TRBD1 or TRBD2 (5 bases each). V gave up 3 bases and J gave up 2 bases, with 11 bases separating them. Germline assignment: CDR1 SGHDT and CDR2 YYEEEE. The length of the CDR3 is 15 residues. This CDR3 is CASSWGTENTGELFF. CDR3 sequence (DNA): TGTGCCAGCAGCTGGGGGACGGAAAACACCGGGGAGCTGTTTTTT. Looking up the rest from reference TRBV5-6 and TRBJ2-2 gives the full variable domain: DAGVTQSPTHLIKTRGQQVTLRCSPKSGHDTVSWYQQALGQGPQFIFQYYEEEERQRGNFPDRFSGHQFPNYSSELNVNALLLGDSALYLCASSWGTENTGELFFGEGSRLTVL.

The V and J genes are TRBV15 and TRBJ2-6, with D possibly TRBD1 on 8 matching bases. With 1 base removed from V and 0 bases from J, the gap between germline ends came to 28 bases. The CDR3 contains 23 residues. Germline CDR1 is LNHNV and CDR2 is YYDKDF (reference sequence). The CDR3 region is CATSRVSPWGSGTGPSGANVLTF. As DNA, the CDR3 is TGTGCCACCAGCAGAGTCTCCCCTTGGGGCAGCGGGACAGGCCCCTCTGGGGCCAACGTCCTGACTTTC. Full variable domain (missing parts from reference TRBV15 and TRBJ2-6): DAMVIQNPRYQVTQFGKPVTLSCSQTLNHNVMYWYQQKSSQAPKLLFHYYDKDFNNEADTPDNFQSRRPNTSFCFLDIRSPGLGDTAMYLCATSRVSPWGSGTGPSGANVLTFGAGSRLTVL.